The T cell receptor beta chain described here comes from a study of CD8 T cells in Susac syndrome. Random hexamers served to reverse transcribe roughly 0.45 to 1 ug RNA. Each CDR3 protein is one row after TCRdb ran MiXCR on the immunoSEQ multiplex PCR reads. The repertoire holds 330,000 or so distinct CDR3 sequences, with approximately 85% as singletons. There are 22 residues in the CDR3. From germline, CDR1 is MDHEN and CDR2 SYDVKM. Trimming cost V 4 bases and J 0 bases; bases outside gene matches: 24. The TCR comes from a human donor with multiple sclerosis. Material for sequencing was CD8+ T cells from PBMCs. The chain couples TRBV28 to TRBJ2-3, with 8 nucleotides matching TRBD1. This CDR3 reads CASSSDLIPGQEERFSTDTQYF. The CDR3 DNA is TGTGCCAGCAGTTCGGACCTCATACCGGGACAGGAAGAAAGATTTAGCACAGATACGCAGTATTTT.